This T cell receptor beta chain is drawn from a study of CD8+CD57+ T cells in acquired aplastic anemia. Study information: DNA per sorted CD4+ or CD8+ sample ranged roughly 0.19 to 27.4 ug, averaging about 3 ug. The average read count for CD4+ cells in healthy donors was 10 million to 11 million. Study-level points and caveats: Levels of CD8+ Simpson's diversity were not significantly distinct in patients versus controls. Patients and controls shared fewer than 30 CD8+ CDR3 sequences.

This CDR3 spans 17 amino acids. V shed 4 bases and J 0 bases; nucleotides not matched to a gene: 8. The germline V gene has CDR1 SGHVS and CDR2 FNYEAQ. Genomic DNA constituted the template upon which TCR beta VDJ and CDR3 profiling was performed. TCRdb re-derived calls from the reads in MiXCR, one entry per CDR3 protein. The table records roughly 170,000 distinct CDR3 sequences, about 60% of them present only once. This clonotype appeared many times. The antigen is unknown. This receptor was identified in a human donor in good health. The sequenced material came from sorted CD4+, CD8+, or CD8+CD57+ T cells (not recorded which) from PBMCs. This chain links TRBV7-6 with TRBJ2-2; TRBD2 matches at 7 bases. DNA of the CDR3: TGTGCCAGCAGCTCCAAGCTAGCGGCCGCGAACACCGGGGAGCTGTTTTTT. This sequence encodes CASSSKLAAANTGELFF.